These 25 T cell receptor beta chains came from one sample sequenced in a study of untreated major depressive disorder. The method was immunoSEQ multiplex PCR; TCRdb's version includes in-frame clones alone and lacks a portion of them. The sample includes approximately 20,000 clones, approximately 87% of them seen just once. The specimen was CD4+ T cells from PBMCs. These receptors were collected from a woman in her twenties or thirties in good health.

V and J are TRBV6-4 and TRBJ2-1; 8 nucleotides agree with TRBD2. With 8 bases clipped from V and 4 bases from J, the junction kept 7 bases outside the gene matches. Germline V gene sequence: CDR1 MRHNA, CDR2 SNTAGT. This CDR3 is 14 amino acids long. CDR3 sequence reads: CASARLARYNEQFF. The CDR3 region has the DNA TGTGCCAGCGCCCGACTAGCGCGATACAATGAGCAGTTCTTC.

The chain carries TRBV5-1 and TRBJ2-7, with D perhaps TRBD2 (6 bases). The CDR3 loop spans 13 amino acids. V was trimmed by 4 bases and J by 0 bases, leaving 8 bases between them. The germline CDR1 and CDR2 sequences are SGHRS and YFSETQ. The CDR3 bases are TGCGCCAGCAGCCCGACTAGCTCCTACGAGCAGTACTTC. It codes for CASSPTSSYEQYF.

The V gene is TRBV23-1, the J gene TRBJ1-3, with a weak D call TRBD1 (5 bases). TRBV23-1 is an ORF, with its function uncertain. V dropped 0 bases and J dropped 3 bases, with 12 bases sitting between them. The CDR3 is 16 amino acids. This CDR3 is CASSQSPGWVGNTIYF. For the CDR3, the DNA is TGCGCCAGCAGTCAATCTCCAGGGTGGGTTGGAAACACCATATATTTT.

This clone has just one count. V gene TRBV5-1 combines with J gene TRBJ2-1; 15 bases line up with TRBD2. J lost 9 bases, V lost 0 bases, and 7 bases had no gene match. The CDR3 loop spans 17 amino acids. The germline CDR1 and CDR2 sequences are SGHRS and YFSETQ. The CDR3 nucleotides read TGCGCCAGCAGCTTGGGTGGACTAGCGGGAGGGGCGGGTGAGCAGTTCTTC. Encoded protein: CASSLGGLAGGAGEQFF.

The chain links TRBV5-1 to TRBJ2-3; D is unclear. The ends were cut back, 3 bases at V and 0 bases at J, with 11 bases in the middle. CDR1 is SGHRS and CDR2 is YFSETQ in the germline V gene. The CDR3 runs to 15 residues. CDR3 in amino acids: CASSSSAGSTDTQYF. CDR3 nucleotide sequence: TGCGCCAGCAGCTCCTCAGCTGGGAGCACAGATACGCAGTATTTT.

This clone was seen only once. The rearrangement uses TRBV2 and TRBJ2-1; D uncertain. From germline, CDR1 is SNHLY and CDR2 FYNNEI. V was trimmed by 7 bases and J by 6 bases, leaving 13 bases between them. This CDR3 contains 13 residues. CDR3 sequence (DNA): TGTGCCAGCACCATCGGTCCCGGCAATGAGCAGTTCTTC. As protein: CASTIGPGNEQFF.

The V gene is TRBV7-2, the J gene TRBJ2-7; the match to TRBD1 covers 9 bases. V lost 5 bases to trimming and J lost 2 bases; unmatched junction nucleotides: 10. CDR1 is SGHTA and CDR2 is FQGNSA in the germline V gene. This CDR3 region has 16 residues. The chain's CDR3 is CASSLMGQGLTYEQYF. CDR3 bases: TGTGCCAGCAGCCTGATGGGACAGGGACTAACCTACGAGCAGTACTTC. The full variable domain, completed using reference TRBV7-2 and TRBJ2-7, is GAGVSQSPSNKVTEKGKDVELRCDPISGHTALYWYRQSLGQGLEFLIYFQGNSAPDKSGLPSDRFSAERTGGSVSTLTIQRTQQEDSAVYLCASSLMGQGLTYEQYFGPGTRLTVT.

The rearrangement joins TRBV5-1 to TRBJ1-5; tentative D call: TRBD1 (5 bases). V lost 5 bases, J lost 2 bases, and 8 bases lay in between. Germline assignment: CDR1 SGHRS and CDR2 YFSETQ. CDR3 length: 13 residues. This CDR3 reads CASRGEGNQPQHF. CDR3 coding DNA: TGCGCCAGCAGGGGGGAGGGCAATCAGCCCCAGCATTTT.

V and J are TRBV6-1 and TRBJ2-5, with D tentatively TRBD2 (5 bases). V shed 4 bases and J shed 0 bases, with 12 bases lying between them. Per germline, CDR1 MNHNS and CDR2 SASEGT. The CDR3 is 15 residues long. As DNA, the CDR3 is TGTGCCAGCAGTGGATTGACTACGTACCAAGAGACCCAGTACTTC. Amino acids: CASSGLTTYQETQYF.

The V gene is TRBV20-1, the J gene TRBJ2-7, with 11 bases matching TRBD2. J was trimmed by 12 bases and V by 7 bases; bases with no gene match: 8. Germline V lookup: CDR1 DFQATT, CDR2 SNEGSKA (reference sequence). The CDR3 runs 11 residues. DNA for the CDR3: TGCAGTGTCACATCAGGACTAGCGGGGTACTTC. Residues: CSVTSGLAGYF.

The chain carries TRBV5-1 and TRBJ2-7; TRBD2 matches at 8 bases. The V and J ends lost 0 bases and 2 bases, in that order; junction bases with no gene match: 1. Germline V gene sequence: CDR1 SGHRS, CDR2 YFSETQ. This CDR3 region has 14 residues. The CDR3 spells CASSLGGLAYEQYF. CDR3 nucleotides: TGCGCCAGCAGCTTGGGGGGACTAGCCTACGAGCAGTACTTC.

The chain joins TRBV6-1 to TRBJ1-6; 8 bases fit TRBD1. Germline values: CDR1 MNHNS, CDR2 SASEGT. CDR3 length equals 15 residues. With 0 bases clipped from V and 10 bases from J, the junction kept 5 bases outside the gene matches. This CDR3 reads CASSEARTGSSPLHF. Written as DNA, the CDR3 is TGTGCCAGCAGTGAAGCGAGGACAGGGAGCTCACCCCTCCACTTT.

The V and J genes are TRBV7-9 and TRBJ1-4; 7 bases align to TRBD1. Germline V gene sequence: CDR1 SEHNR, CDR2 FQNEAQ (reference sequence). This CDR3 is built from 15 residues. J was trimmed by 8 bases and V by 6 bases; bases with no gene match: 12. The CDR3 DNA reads TGTGCCAGCAGTAAAACAGGGGTGGGAAAAGAAAAACTGTTTTTT. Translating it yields CASSKTGVGKEKLFF.

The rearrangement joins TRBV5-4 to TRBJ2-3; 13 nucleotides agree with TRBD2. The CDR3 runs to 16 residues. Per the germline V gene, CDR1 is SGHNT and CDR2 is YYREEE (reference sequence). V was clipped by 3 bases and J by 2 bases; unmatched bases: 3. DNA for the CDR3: TGTGCCAGCAGCTCGGGACTAGCGGGACCCACAGATACGCAGTATTTT. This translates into CASSSGLAGPTDTQYF.

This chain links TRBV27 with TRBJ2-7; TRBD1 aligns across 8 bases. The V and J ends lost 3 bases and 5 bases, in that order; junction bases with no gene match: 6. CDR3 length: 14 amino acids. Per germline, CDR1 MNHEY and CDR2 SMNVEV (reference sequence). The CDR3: CASSFLGQANEQYF. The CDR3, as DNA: TGTGCCAGCAGTTTTCTGGGACAGGCTAACGAGCAGTACTTC.

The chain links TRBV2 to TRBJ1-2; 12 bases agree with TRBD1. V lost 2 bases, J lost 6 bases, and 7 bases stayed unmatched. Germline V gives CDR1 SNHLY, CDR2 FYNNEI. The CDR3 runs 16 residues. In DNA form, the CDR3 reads TGTGCCAGCAGTGAACCACCGGGACAGGGGGCGGATGGCTACACCTTC. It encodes CASSEPPGQGADGYTF.

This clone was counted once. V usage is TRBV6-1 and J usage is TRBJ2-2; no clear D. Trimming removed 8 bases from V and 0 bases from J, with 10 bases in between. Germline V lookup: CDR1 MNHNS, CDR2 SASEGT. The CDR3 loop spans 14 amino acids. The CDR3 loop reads CASLFGTNTGELFF. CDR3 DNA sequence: TGTGCCAGCCTATTCGGCACGAACACCGGGGAGCTGTTTTTT.

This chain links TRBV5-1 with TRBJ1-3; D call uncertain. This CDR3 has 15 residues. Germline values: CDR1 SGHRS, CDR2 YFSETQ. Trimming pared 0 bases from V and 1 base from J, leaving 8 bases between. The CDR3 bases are TGCGCCAGCAGCTTGGGGTCGTCTTCTGGAAACACCATATATTTT. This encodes CASSLGSSSGNTIYF.

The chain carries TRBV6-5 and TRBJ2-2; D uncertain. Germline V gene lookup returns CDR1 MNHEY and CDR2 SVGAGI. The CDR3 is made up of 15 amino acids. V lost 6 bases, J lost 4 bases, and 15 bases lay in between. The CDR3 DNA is TGTGCCAGCAGCCCGATTGGTAGCCGCACCGGGGAGCTGTTTTTT. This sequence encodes CASSPIGSRTGELFF.

CDR3 nucleotides: TGTGCCAGCAGCCAAGATCGTCGTGATACGCAGTATTTT. Protein product: CASSQDRRDTQYF. J is TRBJ2-3 and V is TRBV4-2; D ambiguous. The CDR3 contains 13 residues. Trimming shortened V by 0 bases and J by 6 bases, and 7 bases separated the two germline ends. The V gene's germline CDR1 is LGHNA and CDR2 YNFKEQ.

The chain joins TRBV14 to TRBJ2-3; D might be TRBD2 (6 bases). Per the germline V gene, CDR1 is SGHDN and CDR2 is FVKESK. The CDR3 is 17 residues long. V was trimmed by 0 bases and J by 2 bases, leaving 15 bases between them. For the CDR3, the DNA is TGTGCCAGCAGCCAAGATACCGGGACTGACTACACAGATACGCAGTATTTT. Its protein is CASSQDTGTDYTDTQYF. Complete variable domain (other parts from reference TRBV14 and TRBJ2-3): EAGVTQFPSHSVIEKGQTVTLRCDPISGHDNLYWYRRVMGKEIKFLLHFVKESKQDESGMPNNRFLAERTGGTYSTLKVQPAELEDSGVYFCASSQDTGTDYTDTQYFGPGTRLTVL.

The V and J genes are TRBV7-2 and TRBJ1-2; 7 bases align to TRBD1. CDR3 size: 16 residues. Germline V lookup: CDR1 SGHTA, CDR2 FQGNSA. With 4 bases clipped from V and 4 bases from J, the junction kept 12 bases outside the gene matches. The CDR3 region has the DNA TGTGCCAGCAGCTCGCGACAGGGTCGGACGTCCTATGGCTACACCTTC. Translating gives CASSSRQGRTSYGYTF.

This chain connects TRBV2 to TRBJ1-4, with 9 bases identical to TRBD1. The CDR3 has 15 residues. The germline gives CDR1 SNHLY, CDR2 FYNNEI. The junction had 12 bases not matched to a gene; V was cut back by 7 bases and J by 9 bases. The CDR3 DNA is TGTGCCAGCAAGATTAGGACAGGGGAAGAGAAAAAACTGTTTTTT. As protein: CASKIRTGEEKKLFF.

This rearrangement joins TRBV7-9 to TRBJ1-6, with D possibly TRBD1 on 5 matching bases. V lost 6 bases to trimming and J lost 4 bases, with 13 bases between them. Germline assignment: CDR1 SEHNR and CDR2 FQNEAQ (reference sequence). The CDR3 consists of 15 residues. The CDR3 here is CASRNLDKYNSPLHF. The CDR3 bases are TGTGCCAGCAGAAACTTGGACAAGTATAATTCACCCCTCCACTTT.

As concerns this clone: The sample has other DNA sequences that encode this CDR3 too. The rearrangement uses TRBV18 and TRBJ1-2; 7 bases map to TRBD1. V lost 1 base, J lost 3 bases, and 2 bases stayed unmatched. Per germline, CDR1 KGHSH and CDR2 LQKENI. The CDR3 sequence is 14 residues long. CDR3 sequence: CASSPLDRDYGYTF. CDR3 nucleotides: TGTGCCAGCTCACCACTCGACAGGGACTATGGCTACACCTTC.